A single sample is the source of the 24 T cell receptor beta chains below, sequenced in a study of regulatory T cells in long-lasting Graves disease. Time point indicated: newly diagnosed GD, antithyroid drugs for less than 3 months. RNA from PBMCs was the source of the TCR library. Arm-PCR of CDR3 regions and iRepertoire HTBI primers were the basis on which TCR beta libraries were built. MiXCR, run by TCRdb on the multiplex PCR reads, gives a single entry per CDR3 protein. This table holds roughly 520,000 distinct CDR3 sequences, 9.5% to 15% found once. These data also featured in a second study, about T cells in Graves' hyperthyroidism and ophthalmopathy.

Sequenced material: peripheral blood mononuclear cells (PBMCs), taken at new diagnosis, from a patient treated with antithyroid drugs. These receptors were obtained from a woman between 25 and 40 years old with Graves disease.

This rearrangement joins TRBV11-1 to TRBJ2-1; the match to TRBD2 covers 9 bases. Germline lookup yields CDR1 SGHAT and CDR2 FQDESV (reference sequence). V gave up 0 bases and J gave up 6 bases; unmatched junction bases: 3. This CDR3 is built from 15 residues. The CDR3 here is CASSLASSGSNEQFF. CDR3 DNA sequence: TGTGCCAGCAGCTTAGCTAGTAGCGGGAGCAATGAGCAGTTCTTC.

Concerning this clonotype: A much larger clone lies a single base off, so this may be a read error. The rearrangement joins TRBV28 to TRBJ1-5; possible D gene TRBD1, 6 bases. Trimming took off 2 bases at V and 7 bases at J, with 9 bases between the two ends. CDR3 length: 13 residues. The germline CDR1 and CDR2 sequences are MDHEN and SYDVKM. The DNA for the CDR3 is TGTGCCAGCAGTTTAACCGGGACACAGCCCCAGCATTTT. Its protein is CASSLTGTQPQHF.

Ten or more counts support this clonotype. CDR3 sequence reads: CASSLDQNNEQFF. The CDR3 DNA reads as TGTGCCAGCAGCTTAGATCAGAACAATGAGCAGTTCTTC. This chain links TRBV11-3 with TRBJ2-1; D not resolved. The CDR3 covers 13 residues. Trimming removed 0 bases from V and 5 bases from J, with 5 bases in between. From germline, CDR1 is SGHNT and CDR2 YENEEA.

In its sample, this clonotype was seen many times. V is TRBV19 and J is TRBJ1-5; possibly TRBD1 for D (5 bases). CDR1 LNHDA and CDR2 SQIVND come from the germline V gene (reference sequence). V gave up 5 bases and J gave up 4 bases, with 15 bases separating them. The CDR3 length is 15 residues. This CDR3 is CASSPSGTLNQPQHF. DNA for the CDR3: TGTGCCAGTAGTCCCTCCGGGACCTTGAATCAGCCCCAGCATTTT.

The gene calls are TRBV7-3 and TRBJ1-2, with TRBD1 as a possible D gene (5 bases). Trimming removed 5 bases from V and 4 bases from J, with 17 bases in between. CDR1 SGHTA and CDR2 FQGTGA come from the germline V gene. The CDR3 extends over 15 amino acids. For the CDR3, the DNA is TGTGCCAGCAGCCCGCGGACATTGGGTTTCTATGGCTACACCTTC. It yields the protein CASSPRTLGFYGYTF.

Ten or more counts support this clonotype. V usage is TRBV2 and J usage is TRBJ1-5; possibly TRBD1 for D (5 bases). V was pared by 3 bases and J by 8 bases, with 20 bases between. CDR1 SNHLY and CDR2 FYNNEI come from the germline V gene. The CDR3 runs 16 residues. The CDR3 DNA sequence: TGTGCCAGCAGTGACCGAGTAGGGGCGCAGGGAGAGCCCCAGCATTTT. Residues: CASSDRVGAQGEPQHF.

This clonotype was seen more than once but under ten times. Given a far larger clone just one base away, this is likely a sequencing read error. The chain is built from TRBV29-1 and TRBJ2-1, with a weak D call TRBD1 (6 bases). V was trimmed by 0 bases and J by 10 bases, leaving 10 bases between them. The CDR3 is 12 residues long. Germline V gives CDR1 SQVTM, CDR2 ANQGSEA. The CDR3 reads CSVEEGAYEQFF. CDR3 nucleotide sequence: TGCAGCGTTGAAGAGGGGGCCTACGAGCAGTTCTTC.

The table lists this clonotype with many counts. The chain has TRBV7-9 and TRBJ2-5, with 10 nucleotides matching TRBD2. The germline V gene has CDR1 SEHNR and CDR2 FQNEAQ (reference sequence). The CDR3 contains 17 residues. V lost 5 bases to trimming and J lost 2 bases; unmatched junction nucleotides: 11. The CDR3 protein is CASSQTSGTSVQETQYF. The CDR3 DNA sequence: TGTGCCAGCAGCCAGACGTCCGGGACTAGCGTACAAGAGACCCAGTACTTC. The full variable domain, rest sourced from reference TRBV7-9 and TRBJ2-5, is DTGVSQNPRHKITKRGQNVTFRCDPISEHNRLYWYRQTLGQGPEFLTYFQNEAQLEKSRLLSDRFSAERPKGSFSTLEIQRTEQGDSAMYLCASSQTSGTSVQETQYFGPGTRLLVL.

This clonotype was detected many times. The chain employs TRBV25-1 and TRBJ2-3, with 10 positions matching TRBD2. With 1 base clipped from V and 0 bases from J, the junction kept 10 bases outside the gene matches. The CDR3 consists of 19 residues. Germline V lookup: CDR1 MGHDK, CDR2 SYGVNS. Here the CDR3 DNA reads TGTGCCAGCAGTGAATGTTGGCTAGCGGGAGACCCTAGCACAGATACGCAGTATTTT. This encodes CASSECWLAGDPSTDTQYF. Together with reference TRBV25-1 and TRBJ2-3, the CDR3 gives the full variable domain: EADIYQTPRYLVIGTGKKITLECSQTMGHDKMYWYQQDPGMELHLIHYSYGVNSTEKGDLSSESTVSRIRTEHFPLTLESARPSHTSQYLCASSECWLAGDPSTDTQYFGPGTRLTVL.

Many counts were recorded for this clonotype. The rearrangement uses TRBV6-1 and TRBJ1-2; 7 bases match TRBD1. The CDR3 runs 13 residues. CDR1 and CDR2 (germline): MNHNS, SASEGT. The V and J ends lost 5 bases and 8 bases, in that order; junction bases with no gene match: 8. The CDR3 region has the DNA TGTGCCAGCAGTCGCAACGACAGGGAAGGCTACACCTTC. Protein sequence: CASSRNDREGYTF.

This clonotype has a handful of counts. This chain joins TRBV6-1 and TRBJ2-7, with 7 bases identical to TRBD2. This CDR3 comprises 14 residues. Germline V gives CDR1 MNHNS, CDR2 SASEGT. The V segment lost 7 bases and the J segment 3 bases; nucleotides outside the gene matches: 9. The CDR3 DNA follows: TGTGCCAGCATTCCGGCGGGCGGGAGCTACGAGCAGTACTTC. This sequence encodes CASIPAGGSYEQYF.

Here the CDR3 reads CASRGPGQVNTGELFF. The CDR3 nucleotides are TGTGCCAGCAGAGGGCCGGGACAGGTGAACACCGGGGAGCTGTTTTTT. This chain joins TRBV28 and TRBJ2-2; 8 nucleotides line up with TRBD1. The junction had 7 bases not matched to a gene; V was cut back by 6 bases and J by 1 base. There are 16 residues in the CDR3. The germline gives CDR1 MDHEN, CDR2 SYDVKM.

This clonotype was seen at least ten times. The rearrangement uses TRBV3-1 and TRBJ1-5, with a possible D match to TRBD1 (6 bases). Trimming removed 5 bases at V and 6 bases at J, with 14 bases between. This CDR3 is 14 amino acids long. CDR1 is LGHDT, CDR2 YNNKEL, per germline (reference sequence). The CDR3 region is CASSTGLGGQPQHF. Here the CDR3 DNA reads TGTGCCAGCAGCACAGGGTTAGGGGGTCAGCCCCAGCATTTT.

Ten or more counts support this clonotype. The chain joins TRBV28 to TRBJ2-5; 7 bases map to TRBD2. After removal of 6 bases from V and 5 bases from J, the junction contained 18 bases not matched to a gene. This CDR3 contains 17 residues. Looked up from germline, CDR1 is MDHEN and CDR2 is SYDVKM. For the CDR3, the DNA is TGTGCCAGCAGGACCCTACTCGGGGAGGGCGGAGGGGAGACCCAGTACTTC. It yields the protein CASRTLLGEGGGETQYF.

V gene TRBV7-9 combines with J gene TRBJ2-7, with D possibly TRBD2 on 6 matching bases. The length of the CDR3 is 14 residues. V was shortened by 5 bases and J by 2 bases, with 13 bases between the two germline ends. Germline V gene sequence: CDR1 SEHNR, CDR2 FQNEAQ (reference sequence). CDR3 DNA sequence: TGTGCCAGCAGCCCCGGGACTCCCCCCTACGAGCAGTACTTC. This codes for CASSPGTPPYEQYF.

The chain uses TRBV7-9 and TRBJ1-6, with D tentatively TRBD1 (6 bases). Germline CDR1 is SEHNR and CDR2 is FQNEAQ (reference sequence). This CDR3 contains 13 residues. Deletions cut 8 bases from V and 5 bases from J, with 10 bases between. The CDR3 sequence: CASADSNNSPLHF. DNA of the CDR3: TGTGCCAGCGCGGACAGTAATAATTCACCCCTCCACTTT.

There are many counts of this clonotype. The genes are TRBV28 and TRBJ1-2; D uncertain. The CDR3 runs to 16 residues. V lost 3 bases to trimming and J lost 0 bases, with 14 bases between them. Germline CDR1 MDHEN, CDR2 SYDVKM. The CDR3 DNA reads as TGTGCCAGCAGTTTTTTGGTCCCAACACCTAACTATGGCTACACCTTC. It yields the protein CASSFLVPTPNYGYTF.

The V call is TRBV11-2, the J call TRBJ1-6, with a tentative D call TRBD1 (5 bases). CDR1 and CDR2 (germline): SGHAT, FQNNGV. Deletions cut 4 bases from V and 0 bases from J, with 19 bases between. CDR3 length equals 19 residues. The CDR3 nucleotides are TGTGCCAGCAGCTATCGTAGACAGTTTCCAAGCTCCTATAATTCACCCCTCCACTTT. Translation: CASSYRRQFPSSYNSPLHF.

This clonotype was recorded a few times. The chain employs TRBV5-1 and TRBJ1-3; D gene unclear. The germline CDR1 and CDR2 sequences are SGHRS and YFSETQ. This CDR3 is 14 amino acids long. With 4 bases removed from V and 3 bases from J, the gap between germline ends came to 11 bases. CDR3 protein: CASSDPWNGNTIYF. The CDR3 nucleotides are TGCGCCAGCAGCGATCCTTGGAATGGAAACACCATATATTTT.

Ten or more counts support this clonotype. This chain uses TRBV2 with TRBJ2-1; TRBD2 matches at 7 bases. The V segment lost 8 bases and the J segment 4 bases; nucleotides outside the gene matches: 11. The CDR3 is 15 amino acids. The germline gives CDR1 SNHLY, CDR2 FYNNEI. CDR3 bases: TGTGCCAGCCGTTTGGAGCGGGATCTGTACAATGAGCAGTTCTTC. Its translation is CASRLERDLYNEQFF.

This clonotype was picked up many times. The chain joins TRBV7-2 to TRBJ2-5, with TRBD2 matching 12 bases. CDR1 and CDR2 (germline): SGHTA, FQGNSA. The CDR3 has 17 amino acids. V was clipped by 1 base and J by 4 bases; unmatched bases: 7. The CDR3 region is CASSLELTSGRGETQYF. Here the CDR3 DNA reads TGTGCCAGCAGCTTAGAGTTGACTAGCGGGAGAGGAGAGACCCAGTACTTC.

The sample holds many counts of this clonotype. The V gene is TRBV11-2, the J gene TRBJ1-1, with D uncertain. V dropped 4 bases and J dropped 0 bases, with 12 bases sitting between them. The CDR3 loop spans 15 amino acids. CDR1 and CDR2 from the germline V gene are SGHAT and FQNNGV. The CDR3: CASSSSIRLNTEAFF. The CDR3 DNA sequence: TGTGCCAGCAGCTCCTCCATTCGTTTGAACACTGAAGCTTTCTTT.

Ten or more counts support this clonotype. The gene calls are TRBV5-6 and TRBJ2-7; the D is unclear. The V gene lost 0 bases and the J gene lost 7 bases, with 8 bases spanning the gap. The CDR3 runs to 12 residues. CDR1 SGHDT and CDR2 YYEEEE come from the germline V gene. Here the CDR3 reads CASSLALGEQYF. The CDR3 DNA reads TGTGCCAGCAGCTTGGCACTCGGTGAGCAGTACTTC.

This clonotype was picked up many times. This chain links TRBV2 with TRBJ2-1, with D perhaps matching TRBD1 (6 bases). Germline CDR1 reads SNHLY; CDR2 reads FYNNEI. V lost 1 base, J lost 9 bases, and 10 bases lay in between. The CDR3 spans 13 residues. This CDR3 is CASSEVTGSEQFF. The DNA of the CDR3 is TGTGCCAGCAGTGAAGTAACAGGGTCTGAGCAGTTCTTC. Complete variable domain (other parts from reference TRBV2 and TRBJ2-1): EPEVTQTPSHQVTQMGQEVILRCVPISNHLYFYWYRQILGQKVEFLVSFYNNEISEKSEIFDDQFSVERPDGSNFTLKIRSTKLEDSAMYFCASSEVTGSEQFFGPGTRLTVL.